This T cell receptor beta chain appears in the sequencing data of a study of blood T cell repertoires in COVID-19. Background on the study: There were acute and convalescent COVID-19 samples, and they came from the United States, Italy and Spain.

Per the authors' pipeline: How many nucleated cells were present was estimated from reference gene primer amplification. Produced via immunoSEQ multiplex PCR; TCRdb's table is partial and in-frame only. V, J and clone size are taken as reported in that table, and D and trimming were inferred from the DNA itself. Altogether roughly 220,000 clones are present, approximately 84% being singletons, with the ten largest covering roughly 15%. Trimming shortened V by 0 bases and J by 3 bases, and 7 bases separated the two germline ends. The CDR3 sequence is 14 residues long. Germline-derived CDR1 and CDR2 are SGHRS and YFSETQ. Participants were aged about 18 to 100 years from approximately 23 US areas. The study assigned cohorts using participant-reported clinical history.

The receptor's source is a man aged 35 to 55 who had recovered from COVID-19. Sample: PBMCs or T cells enriched from blood (not recorded which). The chain joins TRBV5-1 to TRBJ1-5, with D hard to call. Here the CDR3 reads CASSLDSLNQPQHF. CDR3 coding DNA: TGCGCCAGCAGCTTGGACAGTCTCAATCAGCCCCAGCATTTT.